This T cell receptor beta chain was captured in a study of cytomegalovirus exposure and HLA in healthy donors. Whole-study findings and limits: In vitro experiments confirmed that three CMV-associated chains were specific for CMV antigens.

Concerning this clone itself: As yet, its antigen is unknown.

PCR primers comprised 60 Vbeta and 13 Jbeta primers. The protocol was immunoSEQ multiplex PCR, while the TCRdb copy is restricted to in-frame clones and leaves out a portion. Of 50,000 to 75,000 clones in the sample, 75% to 85% were seen once. V was cut by 1 base and J by 2 bases, with 15 bases left in between. The CDR3 is 16 amino acids. Germline V gives CDR1 SGHDT, CDR2 YYEEEE. The receptor was isolated from a human donor in good health. The sample consisted of PBMCs. This chain joins TRBV5-6 and TRBJ1-2, with D tentatively TRBD1 (5 bases). The CDR3: CASSLLTVQVNYGYTF. DNA of the CDR3: TGTGCCAGCAGCTTGTTGACTGTACAGGTCAACTATGGCTACACCTTC.